Each of the 20 T cell receptor beta chains below was sequenced from the same sample in a study of shared clonotypes between healthy human individuals. Generated by immunoSEQ multiplex PCR, the TCRdb table keeps only in-frame clones and is missing some. This table holds some 2,100,000 clones, around 95% found once. The sample taken for sequencing was naive CD4+ T cells sorted from blood. As for subset: CD45RA+ positively selected. The receptor set was obtained from a man in his late teens or twenties in good health.

V is TRBV27 and J is TRBJ1-6, with D possibly matching TRBD1 (5 bases). Germline assignment: CDR1 MNHEY and CDR2 SMNVEV (reference sequence). The CDR3 length is 15 residues. The V and J ends lost 6 bases and 6 bases respectively, with 15 bases between them. The CDR3 sequence: CASRPGLGGNSPLHF. The CDR3, as DNA: TGTGCCAGCAGACCCGGCCTCGGGGGTAATTCACCCCTCCACTTT.

The V call is TRBV18, the J call TRBJ2-7; D gene uncertain. The germline CDR1 and CDR2 sequences are KGHSH and LQKENI. This CDR3 has 15 residues. Between the trimmed V and J ends, which lost 1 base and 0 bases, there was a span of 10 bases. CDR3 residues: CASSPQKRASYEQYF. The CDR3 DNA reads as TGTGCCAGCTCACCACAGAAACGGGCCTCCTACGAGCAGTACTTC.

About this clone itself: The sample has other DNA sequences that encode this CDR3 too. This chain links TRBV10-2 with TRBJ1-5; no firm D call. V was shortened by 4 bases and J by 0 bases, with 4 bases between the two germline ends. CDR3 length equals 13 residues. CDR1 and CDR2 (germline): WSHSY, SAAADI. The CDR3 DNA reads as TGCGCCAGCAGTGGGGGTAGCAATCAGCCCCAGCATTTT. Amino acids: CASSGGSNQPQHF.

The rearrangement links TRBV10-3 to TRBJ2-1; 13 bases are a match to TRBD2. The CDR3 contains 16 residues. The J segment lost 11 bases and the V segment lost 2 bases, leaving 9 bases of the junction unmatched. Germline values: CDR1 ENHRY, CDR2 SYGVKD. CDR3 sequence (DNA): TGTGCCATCAGTGAGGGGACTAGCGGGAATAGCGTGAAGCAGTTCTTC. Translating it yields CAISEGTSGNSVKQFF.

In DNA form, the CDR3 reads TGTGCCAGCAGTGAAGACGTAGCGGGAAACGGGGAGCAGTTCTTC. It codes for CASSEDVAGNGEQFF. This sequence joins TRBV2 and TRBJ2-1, with TRBD2 identical over 8 bases. Per germline, CDR1 SNHLY and CDR2 FYNNEI. Losses at the gene ends were 1 base for V and 10 bases for J; bases not matched to a gene: 9. There are 15 residues in the CDR3.

This rearrangement joins TRBV6-1 to TRBJ1-2; 8 bases align to TRBD1. This CDR3 region has 14 residues. The germline gives CDR1 MNHNS, CDR2 SASEGT. With 7 bases clipped from V and 3 bases from J, the junction kept 7 bases outside the gene matches. CDR3 DNA sequence: TGTGCCAGCAAATTCGAGACAGGGGACTATGGCTACACCTTC. Protein sequence: CASKFETGDYGYTF.

The chain recombines TRBV7-2 with TRBJ2-7, with 9 bases lining up with TRBD1. Unmatched junction bases numbered 11, after V lost 5 bases and J lost 3 bases. CDR3 length: 16 amino acids. The germline CDR1 and CDR2 sequences are SGHTA and FQGNSA. For the CDR3, the DNA is TGTGCCAGCAGCCCTAACCTGGGACAGGGTATCTACGAGCAGTACTTC. Translated, it gives CASSPNLGQGIYEQYF. The full variable domain, completed using reference TRBV7-2 and TRBJ2-7, is GAGVSQSPSNKVTEKGKDVELRCDPISGHTALYWYRQSLGQGLEFLIYFQGNSAPDKSGLPSDRFSAERTGGSVSTLTIQRTQQEDSAVYLCASSPNLGQGIYEQYFGPGTRLTVT.

This clone was recorded only once. The chain combines TRBV6-5 with TRBJ2-1; 7 bases fit TRBD2. The CDR3 loop spans 13 amino acids. Unmatched junction bases numbered 5, after V lost 8 bases and J lost 4 bases. Per the germline V gene, CDR1 is MNHEY and CDR2 is SVGAGI. The CDR3: CASGGSLYNEQFF. The CDR3, as DNA: TGTGCCAGCGGCGGGAGTCTTTACAATGAGCAGTTCTTC.

This chain links TRBV5-1 with TRBJ2-3, with 7 nucleotides matching TRBD2. From germline, CDR1 is SGHRS and CDR2 YFSETQ. The CDR3 covers 16 residues. V lost 0 bases and J lost 4; bases outside the gene matches: 8. The CDR3 region is CASSLGGSGGSDTQYF. In DNA form, the CDR3 reads TGCGCCAGCAGCTTGGGAGGTTCGGGGGGATCAGATACGCAGTATTTT.

J is TRBJ1-2 and V is TRBV13; a weak D match, TRBD1 (5 bases). The CDR3 is 16 amino acids. Per the germline V gene, CDR1 is PRHDT and CDR2 is FYEKMQ (reference sequence). V lost 2 bases to trimming and J lost 3 bases, with 16 bases between them. CDR3 DNA: TGTGCCAGCAGCTTAAGGCCTTCCAGGGACCACTATGGCTACACCTTC. Protein: CASSLRPSRDHYGYTF.

J is TRBJ2-7 and V is TRBV9; TRBD2 matches 14 bases. The CDR3 extends over 17 amino acids. CDR1 and CDR2 from the germline V gene are SGDLS and YYNGEE. Trimming at V came to 4 bases and at J to 4 bases, leaving 10 bases not matched to a gene. CDR3 in DNA: TGTGCCAGCAGCCCGGGACTAGCGGGAGCTGTTCAGTACGAGCAGTACTTC. Protein sequence: CASSPGLAGAVQYEQYF.

The rearrangement links TRBV7-9 to TRBJ2-7, with a possible D match to TRBD1 (5 bases). The CDR3 contains 15 residues. CDR1 is SEHNR, CDR2 FQNEAQ, per germline (reference sequence). The V end was cut by 1 base, the J end by 3 bases, with 13 bases between. The CDR3 DNA reads TGTGCCAGCAGCTTAGAGGCAGGGATGAACTACGAGCAGTACTTC. Translating it yields CASSLEAGMNYEQYF.

This clone was seen once. The same CDR3 also results from other DNA sequences found in this sample. CDR3 residues: CASSAGGNYGYTF. CDR3 sequence (DNA): TGTGCCAGCAGCGCGGGGGGTAACTATGGCTACACCTTC. This sequence joins TRBV2 and TRBJ1-2, with D possibly being TRBD1 (5 bases). The V gene's germline CDR1 is SNHLY and CDR2 FYNNEI. V lost 6 bases to trimming and J lost 1 base, with 9 bases between them. The CDR3 runs 13 residues.

The rearrangement joins TRBV18 to TRBJ1-2; D gene uncertain. Germline V gene data show CDR1 as KGHSH and CDR2 as LQKENI. V lost 3 bases, J lost 3 bases, and 11 bases lay in between. This CDR3 is built from 14 residues. This CDR3 is CASSPVAAHYGYTF. In DNA, the CDR3 is TGTGCCAGCTCACCCGTGGCAGCACACTATGGCTACACCTTC. The full variable domain, completed using reference TRBV18 and TRBJ1-2, is NAGVMQNPRHLVRRRGQEARLRCSPMKGHSHVYWYRQLPEEGLKFMVYLQKENIIDESGMPKERFSAEFPKEGPSILRIQQVVRGDSAAYFCASSPVAAHYGYTFGSGTRLTVV.

V and J are TRBV5-1 and TRBJ1-1; 8 bases are shared with TRBD1. The CDR3 consists of 14 residues. CDR1 and CDR2 (germline): SGHRS, YFSETQ. V dropped 4 bases and J dropped 7; count of bases not matched to a gene: 9. CDR3 amino acids: CASSNQGAEGEAFF. The CDR3 DNA is TGCGCCAGCAGCAATCAGGGGGCTGAGGGTGAAGCTTTCTTT.

This chain connects TRBV6-6 to TRBJ1-1; D is unresolved. The V end lost 8 bases, the J end lost 10 bases, and 14 bases lay between the germline ends. The CDR3 consists of 11 residues. Germline V gene sequence: CDR1 MNHNY, CDR2 SVGAGI (reference sequence). The CDR3 reads CASGWRAGAFF. The DNA for the CDR3 is TGTGCCAGCGGATGGAGGGCGGGAGCTTTCTTT.

The J gene is TRBJ2-7, the V gene TRBV18; D call uncertain. Germline CDR1 reads KGHSH; CDR2 reads LQKENI. The CDR3 runs to 14 residues. V was clipped by 3 bases and J by 5 bases, with 14 bases between them. CDR3 sequence: CASSPTTSAHEQYF. The CDR3 DNA follows: TGTGCCAGCTCACCCACGACGAGCGCCCACGAGCAGTACTTC.

This clone was observed a single time. This chain joins TRBV2 and TRBJ1-2; TRBD1 is a possible D gene (6 bases). This CDR3 spans 15 amino acids. V was cut by 9 bases and J by 4 bases, with 21 bases left in between. Germline CDR1 and CDR2: SNHLY and FYNNEI. The CDR3 nucleotides read TGTGCCAGTCAAGTGGACAGCAAAGGGCCCTATGGCTACACCTTC. Translating gives CASQVDSKGPYGYTF.

The gene calls are TRBV10-1 and TRBJ2-3; D gene ambiguous. The length of the CDR3 is 12 residues. The V end was cut by 4 bases, the J end by 5 bases, with 7 bases between. Germline CDR1 and CDR2: WNHNN and SYGVQD (reference sequence). The CDR3 coding sequence is TGCGCCAGCAGTGGCCCCGGAGATACGCAGTATTTT. The encoded protein is CASSGPGDTQYF.

This chain connects TRBV11-2 to TRBJ2-7; 9 positions agree with TRBD2. This CDR3 is built from 17 residues. CDR1 and CDR2 from the germline V gene are SGHAT and FQNNGV. V shed 1 base, J shed 2 bases, and the junction held 9 bases outside the gene matches. In DNA form, the CDR3 reads TGTGCCAGCAGCTTAGTATGGGCTAGCGGGGCCACCTACGAGCAGTACTTC. This gives the protein CASSLVWASGATYEQYF. The variable domain in full, completed from reference TRBV11-2 and TRBJ2-7, reads EAGVAQSPRYKIIEKRQSVAFWCNPISGHATLYWYQQILGQGPKLLIQFQNNGVVDDSQLPKDRFSAERLKGVDSTLKIQPAKLEDSAVYLCASSLVWASGATYEQYFGPGTRLTVT.